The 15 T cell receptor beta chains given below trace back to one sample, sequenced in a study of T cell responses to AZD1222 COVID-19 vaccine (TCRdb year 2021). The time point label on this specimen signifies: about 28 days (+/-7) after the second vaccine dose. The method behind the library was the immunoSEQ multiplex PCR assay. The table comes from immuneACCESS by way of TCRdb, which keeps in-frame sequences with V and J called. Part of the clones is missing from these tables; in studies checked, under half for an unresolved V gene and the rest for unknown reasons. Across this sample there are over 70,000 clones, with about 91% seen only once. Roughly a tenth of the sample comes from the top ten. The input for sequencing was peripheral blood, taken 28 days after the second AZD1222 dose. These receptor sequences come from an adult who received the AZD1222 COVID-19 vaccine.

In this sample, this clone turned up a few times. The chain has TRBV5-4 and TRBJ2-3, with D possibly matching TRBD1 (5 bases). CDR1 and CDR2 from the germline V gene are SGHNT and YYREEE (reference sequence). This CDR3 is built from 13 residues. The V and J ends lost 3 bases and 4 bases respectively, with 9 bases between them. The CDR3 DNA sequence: TGTGCCAGCAGCTCGCTACAGGCAGATACGCAGTATTTT. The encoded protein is CASSSLQADTQYF.

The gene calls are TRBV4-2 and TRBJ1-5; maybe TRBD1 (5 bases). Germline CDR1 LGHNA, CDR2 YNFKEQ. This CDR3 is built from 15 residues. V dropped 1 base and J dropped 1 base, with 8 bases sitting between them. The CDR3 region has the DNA TGTGCCAGCAGCCAAGGCCAGGGAAGCAATCAGCCCCAGCATTTT. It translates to CASSQGQGSNQPQHF.

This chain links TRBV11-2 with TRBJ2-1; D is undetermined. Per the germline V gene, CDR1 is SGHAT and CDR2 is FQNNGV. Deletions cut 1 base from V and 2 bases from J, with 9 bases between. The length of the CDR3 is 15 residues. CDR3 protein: CASSLGSLPYNEQFF. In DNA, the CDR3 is TGTGCCAGCAGCTTAGGTAGCCTTCCCTACAATGAGCAGTTCTTC. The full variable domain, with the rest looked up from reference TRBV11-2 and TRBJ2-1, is EAGVAQSPRYKIIEKRQSVAFWCNPISGHATLYWYQQILGQGPKLLIQFQNNGVVDDSQLPKDRFSAERLKGVDSTLKIQPAKLEDSAVYLCASSLGSLPYNEQFFGPGTRLTVL.

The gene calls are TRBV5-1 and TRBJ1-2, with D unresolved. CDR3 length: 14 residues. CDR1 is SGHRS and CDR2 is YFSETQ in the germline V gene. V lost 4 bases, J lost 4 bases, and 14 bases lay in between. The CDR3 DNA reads TGCGCCAGCAGCCCCGACAACGGAGGCTATGGCTACACCTTC. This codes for CASSPDNGGYGYTF.

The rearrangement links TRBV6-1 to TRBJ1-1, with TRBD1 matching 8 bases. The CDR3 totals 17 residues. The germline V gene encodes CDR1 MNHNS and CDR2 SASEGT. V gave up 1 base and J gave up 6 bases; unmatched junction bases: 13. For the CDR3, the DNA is TGTGCCAGCAGTGAAGGATTCAGGGGGCGAATCCCGGCTGAAGCTTTCTTT. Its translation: CASSEGFRGRIPAEAFF.

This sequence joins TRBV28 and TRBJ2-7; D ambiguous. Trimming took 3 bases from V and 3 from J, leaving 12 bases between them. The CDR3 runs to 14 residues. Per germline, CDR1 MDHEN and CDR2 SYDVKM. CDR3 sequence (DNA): TGTGCCAGCAGTTTTCTGGGAAGCAACTACGAGCAGTACTTC. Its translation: CASSFLGSNYEQYF.

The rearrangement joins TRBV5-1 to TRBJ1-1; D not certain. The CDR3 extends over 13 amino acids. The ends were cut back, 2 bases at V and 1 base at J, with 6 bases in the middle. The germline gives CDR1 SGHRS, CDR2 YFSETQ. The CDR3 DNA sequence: TGCGCCAGCAGCTTTAACAGGAACACTGAAGCTTTCTTT. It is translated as CASSFNRNTEAFF.

This chain's CDR3 is CASSLARQFTGELFF. The CDR3 nucleotides read TGTGCCAGCAGCTTAGCGCGACAGTTCACCGGGGAGCTGTTTTTT. This chain joins TRBV11-3 and TRBJ2-2, with a weak D call TRBD1 (5 bases). Germline CDR1 is SGHNT and CDR2 is YENEEA. The germline V and J ends were trimmed by 1 base and 4 bases, with 10 bases remaining between them. CDR3 length: 15 amino acids.

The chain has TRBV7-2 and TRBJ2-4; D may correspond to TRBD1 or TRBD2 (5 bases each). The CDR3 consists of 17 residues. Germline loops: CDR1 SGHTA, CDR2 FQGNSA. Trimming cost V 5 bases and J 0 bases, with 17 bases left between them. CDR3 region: CASSGGGPSLAKNIQYF. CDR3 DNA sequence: TGTGCCAGCAGCGGGGGTGGGCCATCGCTAGCCAAAAACATTCAGTACTTC.

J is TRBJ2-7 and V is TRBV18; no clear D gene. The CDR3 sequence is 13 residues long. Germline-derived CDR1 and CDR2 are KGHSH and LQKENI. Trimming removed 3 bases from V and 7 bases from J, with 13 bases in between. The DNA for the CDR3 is TGTGCCAGCTCACCCCTGGATGTTGGGGAGCAGTACTTC. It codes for CASSPLDVGEQYF. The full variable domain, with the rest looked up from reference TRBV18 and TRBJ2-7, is NAGVMQNPRHLVRRRGQEARLRCSPMKGHSHVYWYRQLPEEGLKFMVYLQKENIIDESGMPKERFSAEFPKEGPSILRIQQVVRGDSAAYFCASSPLDVGEQYFGPGTRLTVT.

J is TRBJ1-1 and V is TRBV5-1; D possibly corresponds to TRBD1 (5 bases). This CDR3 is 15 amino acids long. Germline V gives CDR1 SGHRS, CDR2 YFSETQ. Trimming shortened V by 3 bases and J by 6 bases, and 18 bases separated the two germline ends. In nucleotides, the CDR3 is TGCGCCAGCAGCTCCGGGACTCTAGGAGGGCCTGAAGCTTTCTTT. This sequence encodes CASSSGTLGGPEAFF.

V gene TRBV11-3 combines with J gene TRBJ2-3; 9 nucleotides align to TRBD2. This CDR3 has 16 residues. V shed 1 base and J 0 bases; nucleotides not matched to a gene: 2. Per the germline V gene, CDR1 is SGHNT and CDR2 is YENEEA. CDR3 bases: TGTGCCAGCAGCTTAGGGGGGACTAGCAGCACAGATACGCAGTATTTT. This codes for CASSLGGTSSTDTQYF.

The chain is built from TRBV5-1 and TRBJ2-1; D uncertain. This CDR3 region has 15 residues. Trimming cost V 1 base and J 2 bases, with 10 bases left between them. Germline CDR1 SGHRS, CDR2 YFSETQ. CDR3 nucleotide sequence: TGCGCCAGCAGCTTGTCGGGTACAACCTACAATGAGCAGTTCTTC. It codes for CASSLSGTTYNEQFF.

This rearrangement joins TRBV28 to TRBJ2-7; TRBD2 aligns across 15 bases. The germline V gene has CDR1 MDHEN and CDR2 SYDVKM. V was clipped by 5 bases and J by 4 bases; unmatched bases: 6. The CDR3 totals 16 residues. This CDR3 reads CASSTGTSGRRYEQYV. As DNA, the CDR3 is TGTGCCAGCAGTACAGGGACTAGCGGGAGGCGTTACGAGCAGTACGTC.

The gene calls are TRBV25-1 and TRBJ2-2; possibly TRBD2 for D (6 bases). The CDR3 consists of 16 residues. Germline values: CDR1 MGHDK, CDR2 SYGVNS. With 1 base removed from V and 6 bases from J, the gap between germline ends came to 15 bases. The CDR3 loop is CASSEWGGTGAGELFF. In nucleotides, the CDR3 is TGTGCCAGCAGTGAATGGGGCGGGACGGGCGCCGGGGAGCTGTTTTTT.